This TCR beta chain was obtained from a study of shared clonotypes between healthy human individuals. General study results and limits: Sequencing depth was predicted to influence how clonotypes are shared among donors.

Positively selected for CCR7, the CD45RO-negative cells used as naive CD8 cells excluded terminally differentiated effector memory CD45RA+ cells. Each sample came from a Caucasian adult donor living in Nashville, Tennessee. The CDR3 has 14 amino acids. The trim removed 3 bases at V and 3 bases at J, leaving 4 bases unmatched. Germline CDR1 SNHLY, CDR2 FYNNEI. This clone occurred once. Antigen specificity is unknown. The method was immunoSEQ multiplex PCR; TCRdb's version includes in-frame clones alone and lacks a portion of them. Among about 2.2 million clones, about 92% were seen once, and the ten largest hold 1.5% to 2%.

This sequence originates from a young man in good health. Some clones in this sample may be carry-over from other donors' samples. The source material was naive CD8+ T cells from PBMCs. The genes are TRBV2 and TRBJ2-7; 8 bases align to TRBD1. CDR3 in amino acids: CASSEARGLYEQYF. CDR3 bases: TGTGCCAGCAGTGAGGCCAGGGGGCTCTACGAGCAGTACTTC. The full variable domain, completed using reference TRBV2 and TRBJ2-7, is EPEVTQTPSHQVTQMGQEVILRCVPISNHLYFYWYRQILGQKVEFLVSFYNNEISEKSEIFDDQFSVERPDGSNFTLKIRSTKLEDSAMYFCASSEARGLYEQYFGPGTRLTVT.